This record concerns one T cell receptor beta chain sequence. The assay was immunoSEQ multiplex PCR, and TCRdb's table has in-frame clones only and misses some. The sample has about 200,000 clones; 70% to 90% are singletons. This specimen belongs to a study of blood T cell repertoires in COVID-19. Study information: Acute and convalescent COVID-19 specimens originated in the United States, Italy and Spain. PBMCs, B-cell-depleted T cells, or T cells were the source of the cDNA or gDNA that made up the material.

During active infection, Seattle patients enrolled and were then monitored through disease. This clonotype originated in a person aged 70 to 80 with COVID-19, enrolled during active disease. Material: peripheral blood.

Here the CDR3 DNA reads TGTGCCAGCAGCCAACCTAAAGGATGGGCGGGCTACACCTTC. It codes for CASSQPKGWAGYTF. The V gene is TRBV4-2, the J gene TRBJ1-2; no clear D gene. In germline, CDR1 is LGHNA, CDR2 YNFKEQ. Trimming took 2 bases from V and 8 from J, leaving 15 bases between them. The CDR3 is 14 residues long.